These T cell receptor beta chains were read from a single sample in a study of blood T cell repertoires in COVID-19. The table came from immunoSEQ multiplex PCR; TCRdb's copy has only in-frame clones and leaves some out. The sample gives about 52,000 clones, approximately 85% of which show up once; under 30% is in the top ten. Sequences were obtained from peripheral blood. Receptors originate from a woman older than 75 with COVID-19, enrolled during active disease. CDR3s include the opening cysteine and the closing phenylalanine or tryptophan. A clone size is listed for some rows: how often the clone was seen (once, few, many), or a class if it is expanded.

>TRBV18|many
CASSPEPRGEAFF
>TRBV6-5|once
CASSFFGNTEAFF
>TRBV2|.
CASRGLAGGDEQFF
>TRBV7-9|once
CASSFWTGAQETQYF
>TRBV6-5|.
CASGPEPGGNQPQHF
>TRBV19|.
CASRVSSGRVGDTQYF
>TRBV19|.
CASSYPGGGLTGELFF
>TRBV18|.
CASTMASGTYNEQFF
>TRBV19|.
CASSIGRGPTYEQYF
>TRBV3-1/TRBV3-2|.
CASRKSSGAIYNEQFF
>TRBV7-2|once
CASSLTVNTEAFF
>TRBV7-2|.
CASSLDGTTRSGTQYF
>TRBV6-6|once
CASSYGSAINQPQHF
>TRBV9|.
CASSPWGTSGSETQYF
>TRBV7-2|.
CASSLGWTSYEQYF
>TRBV28|.
CASIIRRGGIYGYTF
>TRBV2|.
CASSEETGTYSNQPQHF
>TRBV6-5|.
CASSHSQGGYGYTF
>TRBV15|.
CATSRDFGTPAYEQYF
>TRBV27|.
CASSLSPTGQDEQFF
>TRBV19|.
CASSISAGGWSGYTF
>TRBV18|.
CASSPGSGNTIYF
>TRBV19|.
CASSTGQGSNQPQHF
>TRBV5-1|.
CASSGGRSADTQYF
>TRBV7-3|.
CASSFLTGELFF
>TRBV7-9|.
CASSFVLYSNEQFF
>TRBV5-8|.
CASALKGDYTDTQYF
>TRBV5-1|.
CASSSMGGRSSNTGELFF
>TRBV6-5|.
CASIFGQYTGYTF
>TRBV6-5|.
CASLYGQGSYEQYF
>TRBV7-9|.
CASSSLPQGPPTNEKLFF
>TRBV6-5|once
CASIPGEGGRNEQFF
>TRBV5-4|.
CASSLSPVMNTEAFF
>TRBV6-2/TRBV6-3|.
CASSFGTSGKYRGAQYF
>TRBV4-1|.
CASSPSGNLPYEQYF
>TRBV5-1|.
CASSLRGLAGEGRNEQFF
>TRBV27|.
CASSPLSSTQYF
>TRBV18|.
CASSGVLGARTDTQYF
>TRBV2|.
CASNFYRGTEAFF
>TRBV7-6|.
CASSSGQGINGYTF
>TRBV11-3|.
CAEDRVQETQYF
>TRBV7-2|.
CASSLASQGRETQYF
>TRBV7-9|.
CASSSAWRVTEAFF
>TRBV6-2/TRBV6-3|.
CASSFRTGGSQPQHF
>TRBV4-2|.
CASSRRGDRDQETQYF
>TRBV4-1|.
CASSQERTRGTDTQYF
>TRBV18|.
CASASSTNSPLHF
>TRBV6-1|.
CASSALAGERWWDTQYF
>TRBV19|.
CASSLAGGREQYF
>TRBV10-3|.
CAISATGGAAGEQYF
>TRBV7-3|.
CASSALPSGSSNEQFF
>TRBV2|few
CASSPTSGRGDTQYF
>TRBV7-9|once
CASSTRLGYEQYF
>TRBV6-2/TRBV6-3|.
CASSWRGSSYEQYF